These 13 T cell receptor beta chains share one sample of origin, sequenced in a study of shared clonotypes between healthy human individuals. Using immunoSEQ multiplex PCR, the repertoire was profiled, and TCRdb retains in-frame clones only, with some absent. The sample lists some 2,100,000 clones; roughly 91% were seen once. Naive-designated CD8 cells lacked CD45RO, were positively enriched for CCR7, and omitted terminally differentiated effector memory CD45RA+ cells. Sequenced material: naive CD8+ T cells from PBMCs. These receptors were obtained from a man younger than 35 in good health. Some clones in this sample may be carry-over from other donors' samples.

Of note for this clone: Other DNA variants within this sample encode the same CDR3. V and J are TRBV6-5 and TRBJ2-1; D is ambiguous. The CDR3 loop spans 13 amino acids. Trimming pared 5 bases from V and 0 bases from J, leaving 5 bases between. Per germline, CDR1 MNHEY and CDR2 SVGAGI. CDR3 sequence (DNA): TGTGCCAGCAGTACAAGCTCCTACAATGAGCAGTTCTTC. It yields the protein CASSTSSYNEQFF.

This chain's CDR3 is CASSLWPGQNNEQFF. DNA for the CDR3: TGTGCCAGCAGCTTATGGCCGGGACAGAACAATGAGCAGTTCTTC. The chain employs TRBV7-3 and TRBJ2-1, with 7 bases fitting TRBD1. V lost 2 bases, J lost 5 bases, and 6 bases stayed unmatched. The germline CDR1 and CDR2 sequences are SGHTA and FQGTGA. The CDR3 has 15 amino acids.

This chain links TRBV2 with TRBJ2-7; 7 nucleotides agree with TRBD1. Germline trimming cut 10 bases from V and 3 bases from J; bases unmatched to any gene: 6. Per the germline V gene, CDR1 is SNHLY and CDR2 is FYNNEI. The CDR3 loop spans 12 amino acids. CDR3 nucleotide sequence: TGTGCCACCCGACAGGGTGGCTACGAGCAGTACTTC. Encoded protein: CATRQGGYEQYF.

The count of this clone is one. V and J are TRBV7-9 and TRBJ2-7; perhaps TRBD2 as D (5 bases). The CDR3 covers 14 residues. Between the trimmed V and J ends, which lost 3 bases and 2 bases, there was a span of 11 bases. Germline lookup yields CDR1 SEHNR and CDR2 FQNEAQ (reference sequence). The CDR3 is CASSLVDGTYEQYF. CDR3 sequence (DNA): TGTGCCAGCAGCTTGGTGGACGGGACCTACGAGCAGTACTTC. The entire variable domain, with the rest obtained from reference TRBV7-9 and TRBJ2-7, is as follows: DTGVSQNPRHKITKRGQNVTFRCDPISEHNRLYWYRQTLGQGPEFLTYFQNEAQLEKSRLLSDRFSAERPKGSFSTLEIQRTEQGDSAMYLCASSLVDGTYEQYFGPGTRLTVT.

V is TRBV9 and J is TRBJ2-5; 8 bases agree with TRBD1. V lost 3 bases to trimming and J lost 6 bases; unmatched junction nucleotides: 4. Germline loops: CDR1 SGDLS, CDR2 YYNGEE. This CDR3 region has 13 residues. The CDR3 loop is CASSADRGKTQYF. CDR3 DNA sequence: TGTGCCAGCAGCGCCGACAGGGGAAAGACCCAGTACTTC.

V and J are TRBV6-5 and TRBJ1-4; D gene unclear. Germline V lookup: CDR1 MNHEY, CDR2 SVGAGI. V lost 5 bases, J lost 5 bases, and 9 bases lay in between. The CDR3 spans 13 residues. CDR3 protein: CASSPQRNEKLFF. The CDR3 DNA reads as TGTGCCAGCAGTCCCCAGCGGAATGAAAAACTGTTTTTT.

J is TRBJ1-2 and V is TRBV9; D remains ambiguous. Per the germline V gene, CDR1 is SGDLS and CDR2 is YYNGEE. Trimming removed 4 bases from V and 2 bases from J, with 15 bases in between. The CDR3 runs 15 residues. DNA for the CDR3: TGTGCCAGCAGCCCGCCCCTACAGATGAACTATGGCTACACCTTC. This encodes CASSPPLQMNYGYTF. Together with reference TRBV9 and TRBJ1-2, the CDR3 gives the full variable domain: DSGVTQTPKHLITATGQRVTLRCSPRSGDLSVYWYQQSLDQGLQFLIQYYNGEERAKGNILERFSAQQFPDLHSELNLSSLELGDSALYFCASSPPLQMNYGYTFGSGTRLTVV.

The CDR3, as DNA: TGTGCCAGCAGCCCCACAGCGAACCAGCCCCAGCATTTT. Translation gives CASSPTANQPQHF. The chain joins TRBV28 to TRBJ1-5; no reliable D call. CDR1 and CDR2 (germline): MDHEN, SYDVKM. CDR3 size: 13 residues. The V gene lost 6 bases and the J gene lost 7 bases, with 13 bases spanning the gap.

This chain joins TRBV5-3 and TRBJ1-5; D is perhaps TRBD1 (6 bases). TRBV5-3 is sorted into the ORF group, with uncertain function. The CDR3 length is 15 residues. V lost 4 bases and J lost 3, with 14 bases in between. The CDR3 bases are TGTGCCAGAAGCCCAACAGGGTTCCTCAATCAGCCCCAGCATTTT. Protein: CARSPTGFLNQPQHF.

This clone occurred once. V usage is TRBV11-2 and J usage is TRBJ1-2, with D maybe TRBD1 (6 bases). This CDR3 region has 16 residues. The germline V and J ends were trimmed by 2 bases and 1 base, with 14 bases remaining between them. Germline CDR1 SGHAT, CDR2 FQNNGV. The CDR3 loop is CASSLPRDTRNYGYTF. CDR3 DNA: TGTGCCAGCAGCTTACCCCGGGACACCCGTAACTATGGCTACACCTTC.

Notes on this clone: This CDR3 is also generated by other DNA sequences in the sample. J is TRBJ1-5 and V is TRBV2; 7 bases are a match to TRBD1. The V gene end was trimmed by 6 bases and the J gene end by 1 base; junction bases not matched to a gene: 6. The germline CDR1 and CDR2 sequences are SNHLY and FYNNEI. The CDR3 runs to 15 residues. CDR3 sequence (DNA): TGTGCCAGCAGCGTAGGGACAGTGAGCAATCAGCCCCAGCATTTT. This translates into CASSVGTVSNQPQHF.

V and J are TRBV11-3 and TRBJ2-1; 10 bases are a match to TRBD2. V lost 1 base and J lost 0; bases outside the gene matches: 6. Germline CDR1 SGHNT, CDR2 YENEEA. The CDR3 totals 18 residues. CDR3 residues: CASSLGSASGSSYNEQFF. The DNA for the CDR3 is TGTGCCAGCAGCTTAGGGTCGGCTAGCGGGAGCTCCTACAATGAGCAGTTCTTC.

The chain is built from TRBV11-3 and TRBJ2-1; TRBD1 agrees at 8 bases. The length of the CDR3 is 13 residues. V dropped 5 bases and J dropped 7; count of bases not matched to a gene: 4. Looked up from germline, CDR1 is SGHNT and CDR2 is YENEEA. The CDR3 region is CASSARTGNEQFF. The CDR3 nucleotides read TGTGCCAGCAGCGCCCGGACAGGGAATGAGCAGTTCTTC.